This T cell receptor beta chain derives from a study of blood T cells in healthy people across ages. V was trimmed by 1 base and J by 4 bases, leaving 11 bases between them. The CDR3 spans 15 residues. Germline assignment: CDR1 SGHTA and CDR2 FQGTGA. The sample holds a few counts of this clonotype. A J-beta primer mix and a sample-barcoded 5' primer were used in a second PCR of about 7 to 12 cycles. In TCRdb, the 5' RACE reads were re-called with MiXCR into one record per CDR3 protein. The data hold more than 900,000 distinct CDR3 sequences, with roughly 24% observed a single time. Donor samples were obtained from healthy Caucasian individuals from Russia, aged 6 to 90. These data were also reused for a study on T cells of mothers and their children. That work contributes: Donation was provided by three healthy Caucasian mothers along with their six children.

Sequenced sample: blood. The receptor's source is a girl between 2 and 10 years old in good health. This chain links TRBV7-3 with TRBJ2-1; perhaps TRBD2 as D (6 bases). CDR3 amino acids: CASSLIRRAYNEQFF. DNA of the CDR3: TGTGCCAGCAGCTTAATTAGGAGGGCGTACAATGAGCAGTTCTTC.